The clone carrying this TCR beta chain was seen many times. The sample belongs to a study of CD8+CD57+ T cells in acquired aplastic anemia. The ends were cut back, 1 base at V and 1 base at J, with 14 bases in the middle. Germline V gene sequence: CDR1 SGHTA, CDR2 FQGTGA. There are 17 residues in the CDR3. The use of genomic DNA as template underpinned the TCR beta VDJ and CDR3 profiling. TCRdb analysed the reads with MiXCR anew, one entry per CDR3 protein. Of around 170,000 distinct CDR3 sequences listed, approximately 50% were seen once; the top ten hold approximately 9.4%. Patients included in sequencing had previously demonstrated CD8+CD57+ cell expansion by flow cytometry.

This clonotype was obtained from a human donor with aplastic anemia. V usage is TRBV7-3 and J usage is TRBJ2-1, with D possibly called TRBD1 or TRBD2 (5 bases each). Specimen: sorted CD4+, CD8+, or CD8+CD57+ T cells (not recorded which) from PBMCs. The CDR3 sequence: CASSLKAGPGSYNEQFF. CDR3 sequence (DNA): TGTGCCAGCAGCTTAAAAGCAGGGCCGGGGTCCTACAATGAGCAGTTCTTC.